What follows are 3 T cell receptor beta chains derived from one specimen sequenced in a study of blood T cell repertoires in COVID-19. The assay was immunoSEQ multiplex PCR, and TCRdb's table has in-frame clones only and misses some. The sample records 130,000 to 150,000 clones, around nine tenths being singletons. Sequenced material: peripheral blood. Receptors were obtained from a man aged 50-60 years with active or convalescent COVID-19.

In this sample, this clone turned up once. The chain combines TRBV7-9 with TRBJ2-5; D possibly corresponds to TRBD2 (6 bases). V was cut by 0 bases and J by 4 bases, with 9 bases left in between. This CDR3 comprises 14 residues. CDR1 and CDR2 from the germline V gene are SEHNR and FQNEAQ (reference sequence). CDR3 protein: CASSLAVGGETQYF. CDR3 nucleotide sequence: TGTGCCAGCAGCTTAGCAGTGGGAGGAGAGACCCAGTACTTC.

DNA of the CDR3: TGCAGTGCTAGTTACAGCCCAGACCACGAGCAGTACTTC. This translates into CSASYSPDHEQYF. The chain is built from TRBV20-1 and TRBJ2-7; D not resolved. This CDR3 spans 13 amino acids. V dropped 3 bases and J dropped 5 bases, with 14 bases sitting between them. The germline V gene encodes CDR1 DFQATT and CDR2 SNEGSKA (reference sequence).

The chain combines TRBV27 with TRBJ2-1, with D possibly being TRBD2 (5 bases). Germline CDR1 is MNHEY and CDR2 is SMNVEV (reference sequence). The CDR3 sequence is 11 residues long. V lost 5 bases, J lost 15 bases, and 14 bases lay in between. The CDR3 here is CASSPGVTWFF. DNA of the CDR3: TGTGCCAGCAGTCCCGGGGTTACTTGGTTCTTC.